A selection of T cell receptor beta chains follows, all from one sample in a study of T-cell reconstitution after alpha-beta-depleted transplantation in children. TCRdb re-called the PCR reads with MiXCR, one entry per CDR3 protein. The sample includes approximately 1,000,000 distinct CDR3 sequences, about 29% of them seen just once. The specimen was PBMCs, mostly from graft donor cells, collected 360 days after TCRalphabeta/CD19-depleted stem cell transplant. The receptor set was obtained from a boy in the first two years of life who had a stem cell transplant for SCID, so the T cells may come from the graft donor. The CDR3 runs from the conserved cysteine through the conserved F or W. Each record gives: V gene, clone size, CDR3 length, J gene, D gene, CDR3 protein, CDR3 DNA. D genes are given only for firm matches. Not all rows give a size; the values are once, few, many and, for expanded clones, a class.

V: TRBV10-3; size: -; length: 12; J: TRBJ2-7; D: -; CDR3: CAISELNYEQYF; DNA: TGTGCCATCAGTGAGTTAAACTACGAGCAGTACTTC
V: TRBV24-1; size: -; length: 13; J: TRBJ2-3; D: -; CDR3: CATQLTGEDTQYF; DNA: TGTGCCACCCAACTAACGGGGGAAGATACGCAGTATTTT
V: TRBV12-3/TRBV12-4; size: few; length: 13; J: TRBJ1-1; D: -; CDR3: CASSFDRRTEAFF; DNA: TGTGCCAGCAGTTTCGACAGGAGGACTGAAGCTTTCTTT
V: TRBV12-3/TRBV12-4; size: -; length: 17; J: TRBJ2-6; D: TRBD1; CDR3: CASSLGTGRSGANVLTF; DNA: TGTGCCAGCAGTTTAGGGACAGGGAGGTCTGGGGCCAACGTCCTGACTTTC
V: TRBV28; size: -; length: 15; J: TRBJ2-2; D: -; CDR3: CASTARTANTGELFF; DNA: TGTGCCAGCACCGCGAGGACGGCGAACACCGGGGAGCTGTTTTTT
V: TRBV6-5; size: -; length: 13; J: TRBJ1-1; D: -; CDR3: CASSYLVNTEAFF; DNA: TGTGCCAGCAGTTACCTAGTAAACACTGAAGCTTTCTTT
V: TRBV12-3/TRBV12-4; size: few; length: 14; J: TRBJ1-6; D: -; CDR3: CASSWGGAGSPLHF; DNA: TGTGCCAGCAGTTGGGGGGGCGCGGGTTCACCCCTCCACTTT
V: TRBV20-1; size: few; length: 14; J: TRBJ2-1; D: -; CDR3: CSATEEGGLNEQFF; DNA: TGCAGTGCTACCGAGGAGGGAGGTTTGAATGAGCAGTTCTTC
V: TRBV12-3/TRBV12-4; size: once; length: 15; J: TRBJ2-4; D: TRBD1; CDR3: CASSLVQGAGNIQYF; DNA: TGTGCCAGCAGTTTAGTGCAGGGGGCGGGGAACATTCAGTACTTC
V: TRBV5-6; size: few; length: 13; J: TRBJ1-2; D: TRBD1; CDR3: CASSRGQVDGYTF; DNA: TGTGCCAGCAGTCGGGGACAGGTCGATGGCTACACCTTC
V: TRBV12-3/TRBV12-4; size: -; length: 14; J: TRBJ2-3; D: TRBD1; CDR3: CASTKGQPEDTQYF; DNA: TGTGCCAGCACCAAGGGACAGCCGGAAGATACGCAGTATTTT
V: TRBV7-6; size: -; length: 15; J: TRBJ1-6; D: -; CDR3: CASSLAGRGGSPLHF; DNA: TGTGCCAGCAGCTTAGCTGGCAGGGGCGGTTCACCCCTCCACTTT
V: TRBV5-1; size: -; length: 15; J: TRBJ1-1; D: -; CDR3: CASSDDQRPNTEAFF; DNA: TGCGCCAGCAGCGACGACCAGCGACCGAACACTGAAGCTTTCTTT
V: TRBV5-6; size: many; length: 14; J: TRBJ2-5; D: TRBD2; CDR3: CASSSFWRGGPKYF; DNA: TGTGCCAGCAGTTCGTTCTGGCGGGGGGGCCCGAAGTACTTC
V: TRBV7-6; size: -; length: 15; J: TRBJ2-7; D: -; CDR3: CASSLVGDGSYEQYF; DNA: TGTGCCAGCAGCTTAGTAGGAGACGGCTCCTACGAGCAGTACTTC
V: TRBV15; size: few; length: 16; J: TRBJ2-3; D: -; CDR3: CATSKGGRGTGDTQYF; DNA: TGTGCCACCAGCAAAGGGGGGCGGGGAACGGGAGATACGCAGTATTTT
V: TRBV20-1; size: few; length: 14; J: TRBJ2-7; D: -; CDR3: CSALDSSGTYEQYF; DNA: TGCAGTGCCCTGGACAGTTCGGGAACCTACGAGCAGTACTTC
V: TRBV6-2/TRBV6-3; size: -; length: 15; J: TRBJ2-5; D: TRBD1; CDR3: CASSNDRGLRETQYF; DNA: TGTGCCAGCAGCAACGACAGGGGCCTAAGGGAGACCCAGTACTTC
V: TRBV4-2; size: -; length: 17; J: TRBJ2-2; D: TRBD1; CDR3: CASSQDPRTGSSGELFF; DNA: TGTGCCAGCAGCCAAGATCCCCGGACAGGGTCGTCCGGGGAGCTGTTTTTT
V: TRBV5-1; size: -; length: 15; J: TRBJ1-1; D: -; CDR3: CASSPSGRRNTEAFF; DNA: TGCGCCAGCAGCCCCTCGGGACGTCGGAACACTGAAGCTTTCTTT
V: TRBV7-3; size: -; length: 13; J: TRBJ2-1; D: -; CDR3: CASSLRTGNEQFF; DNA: TGTGCCAGCAGCTTAAGGACGGGCAATGAGCAGTTCTTC
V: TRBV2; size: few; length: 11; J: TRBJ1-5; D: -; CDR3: CASSARDNQHF; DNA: TGTGCCAGCAGTGCGCGGGACAACCAGCATTTT
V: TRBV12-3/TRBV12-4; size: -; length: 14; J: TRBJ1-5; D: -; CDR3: CASRYGTGNQPQHF; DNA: TGTGCCAGCAGGTATGGGACGGGGAATCAGCCCCAGCATTTT
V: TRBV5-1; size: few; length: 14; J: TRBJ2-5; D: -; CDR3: CASSLAWVVETQYF; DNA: TGCGCCAGCAGCTTGGCCTGGGTTGTGGAGACCCAGTACTTC
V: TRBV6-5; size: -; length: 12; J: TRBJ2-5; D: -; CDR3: CASGRNKETQYF; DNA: TGTGCCAGCGGTAGGAATAAAGAGACCCAGTACTTC
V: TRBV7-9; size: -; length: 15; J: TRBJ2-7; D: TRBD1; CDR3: CASSPTGSRAREQYF; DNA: TGTGCCAGCAGCCCGACAGGGTCTCGAGCTAGGGAGCAGTACTTC
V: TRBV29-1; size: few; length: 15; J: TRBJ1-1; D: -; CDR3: CSAWASPGLNTEAFF; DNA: TGCAGCGCCTGGGCCTCTCCAGGGCTGAACACTGAAGCTTTCTTT
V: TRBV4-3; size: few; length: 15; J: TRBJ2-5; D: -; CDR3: CASSHNSHPGETQYF; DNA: TGCGCCAGCAGCCACAACTCGCACCCGGGGGAGACCCAGTACTTC
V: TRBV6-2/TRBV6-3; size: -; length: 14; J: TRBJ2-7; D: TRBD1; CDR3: CASRKTGGGYEQYF; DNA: TGTGCCAGCAGGAAGACAGGGGGTGGCTACGAGCAGTACTTC
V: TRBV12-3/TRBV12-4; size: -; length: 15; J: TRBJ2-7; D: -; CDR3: CASSLWERSPYEQYF; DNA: TGTGCCAGCAGTTTATGGGAGCGGTCCCCCTACGAGCAGTACTTC
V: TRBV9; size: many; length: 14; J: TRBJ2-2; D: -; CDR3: CASSGRATTGELFF; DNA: TGTGCCAGCAGCGGCAGGGCGACCACCGGGGAGCTGTTTTTT
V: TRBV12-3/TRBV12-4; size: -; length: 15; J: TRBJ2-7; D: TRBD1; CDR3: CASSLEGQGSFEQYF; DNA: TGTGCCAGCAGTTTAGAGGGACAGGGCTCCTTTGAGCAGTACTTC
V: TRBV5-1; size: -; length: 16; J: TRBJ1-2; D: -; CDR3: CASSHRPPDGSYGYTF; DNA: TGCGCCAGCAGCCATCGCCCACCCGACGGATCCTATGGCTACACCTTC
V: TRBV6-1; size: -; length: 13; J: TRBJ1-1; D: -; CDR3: CASSRGVISEAFF; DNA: TGTGCCAGCAGTAGGGGGGTTATTAGTGAAGCTTTCTTT
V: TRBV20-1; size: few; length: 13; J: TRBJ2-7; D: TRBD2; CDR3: CSAAYGLAVEQYF; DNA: TGCAGTGCCGCCTACGGACTAGCGGTCGAGCAGTACTTC
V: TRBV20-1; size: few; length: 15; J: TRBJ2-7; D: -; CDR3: CSASIGLGISYEQYF; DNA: TGCAGTGCTAGTATCGGTCTAGGGATTTCCTACGAGCAGTACTTC
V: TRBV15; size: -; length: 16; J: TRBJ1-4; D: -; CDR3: CATSRDRTSSNEKLFF; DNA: TGTGCCACCAGCAGAGATAGGACTTCCTCTAATGAAAAACTGTTTTTT
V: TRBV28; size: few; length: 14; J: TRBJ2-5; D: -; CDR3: CASSYTGFGETQYF; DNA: TGTGCCAGCAGTTACACAGGGTTCGGGGAGACCCAGTACTTC
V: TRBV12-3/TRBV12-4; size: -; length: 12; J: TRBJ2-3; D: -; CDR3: CASSQITDLQYF; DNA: TGTGCCAGCAGCCAGATCACAGATTTGCAGTATTTT
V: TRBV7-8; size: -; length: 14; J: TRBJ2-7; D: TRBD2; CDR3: CASSLEGLAPEQYF; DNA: TGTGCCAGCAGCTTAGAGGGACTAGCGCCCGAGCAGTACTTC
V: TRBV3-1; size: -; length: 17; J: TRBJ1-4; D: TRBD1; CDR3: CASSQARQGRINEKLFF; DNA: TGTGCCAGCAGCCAAGCTCGACAGGGCCGGATTAATGAAAAACTGTTTTTT
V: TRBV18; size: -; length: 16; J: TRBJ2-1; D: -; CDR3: CASSPSRGGSYNEQFF; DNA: TGTGCCAGCTCCCCTTCCCGAGGGGGCTCCTACAATGAGCAGTTCTTC
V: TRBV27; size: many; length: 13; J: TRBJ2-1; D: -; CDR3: CASSLWSRGEQFF; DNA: TGTGCCAGCAGTTTATGGTCGAGGGGTGAGCAGTTCTTC
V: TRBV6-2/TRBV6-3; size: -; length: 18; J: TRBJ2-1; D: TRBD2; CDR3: CASSYFPGLAGGSRNQFF; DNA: TGTGCCAGCAGTTACTTCCCAGGACTAGCGGGGGGGTCGAGAAACCAGTTCTTC
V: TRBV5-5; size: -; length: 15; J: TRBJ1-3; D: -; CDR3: CASSLVSGTGNTIYF; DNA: TGTGCCAGCAGCTTGGTTTCAGGCACTGGAAACACCATATATTTT
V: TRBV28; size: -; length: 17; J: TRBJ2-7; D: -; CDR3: CASSLTSSGVTSYEQYF; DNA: TGTGCCAGCAGTTTAACCTCTTCGGGGGTTACGTCCTACGAGCAGTACTTC
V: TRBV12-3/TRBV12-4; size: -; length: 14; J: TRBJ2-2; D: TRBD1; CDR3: CAGGGQGALGELFF; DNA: TGTGCCGGTGGGGGACAGGGGGCACTCGGGGAGCTGTTTTTT
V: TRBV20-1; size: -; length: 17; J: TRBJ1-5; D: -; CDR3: CSATSGQSRISNQPQHF; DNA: TGCAGTGCTACTTCCGGACAGTCCCGGATTAGCAATCAGCCCCAGCATTTT
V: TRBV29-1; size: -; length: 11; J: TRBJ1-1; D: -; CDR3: CSVLDLTEAFF; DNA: TGCAGCGTCCTCGACCTCACTGAAGCTTTCTTT
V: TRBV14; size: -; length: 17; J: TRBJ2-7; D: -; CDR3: CASSQDFSRPRHSEQYF; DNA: TGTGCCAGCAGCCAAGATTTTTCACGCCCCAGACACTCCGAGCAGTACTTC
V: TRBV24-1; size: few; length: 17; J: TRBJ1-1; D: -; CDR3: CATSDTDPQGMNTEAFF; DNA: TGTGCCACCAGTGATACAGACCCCCAGGGAATGAACACTGAAGCTTTCTTT
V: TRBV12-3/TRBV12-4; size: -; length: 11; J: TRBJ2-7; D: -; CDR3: CASSLGQKQYF; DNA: TGTGCCAGCAGTTTAGGCCAGAAGCAGTACTTC
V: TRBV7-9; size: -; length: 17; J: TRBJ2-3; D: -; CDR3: CASSHRGGYSSTDTQYF; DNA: TGTGCCAGCAGCCATAGAGGGGGGTACTCTAGCACAGATACGCAGTATTTT
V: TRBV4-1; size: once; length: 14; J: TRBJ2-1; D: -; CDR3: CASSQQPPTNEQFF; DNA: TGCGCCAGCAGCCAGCAGCCTCCTACCAATGAGCAGTTCTTC
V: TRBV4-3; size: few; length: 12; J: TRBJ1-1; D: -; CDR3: CASSQSSGTAFF; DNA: TGCGCCAGCAGCCAAAGTTCAGGGACAGCTTTCTTT
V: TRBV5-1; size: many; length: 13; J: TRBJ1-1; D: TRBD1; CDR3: CASSATGYTEAFF; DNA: TGCGCCAGCAGCGCGACAGGGTATACTGAAGCTTTCTTT
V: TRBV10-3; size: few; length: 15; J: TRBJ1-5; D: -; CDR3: CAISEGRNSNQPQHF; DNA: TGTGCCATCAGTGAAGGCAGGAATAGCAATCAGCCCCAGCATTTT
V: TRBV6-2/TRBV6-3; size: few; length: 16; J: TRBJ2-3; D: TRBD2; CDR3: CASSYLGLAGTDTQYF; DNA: TGTGCCAGCAGTTACCTTGGACTAGCGGGGACAGATACGCAGTATTTT
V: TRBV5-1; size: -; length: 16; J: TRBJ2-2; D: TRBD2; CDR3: CASSSLLAGPTGELFF; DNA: TGCGCCAGCAGCTCCCTACTAGCGGGACCCACCGGGGAGCTGTTTTTT